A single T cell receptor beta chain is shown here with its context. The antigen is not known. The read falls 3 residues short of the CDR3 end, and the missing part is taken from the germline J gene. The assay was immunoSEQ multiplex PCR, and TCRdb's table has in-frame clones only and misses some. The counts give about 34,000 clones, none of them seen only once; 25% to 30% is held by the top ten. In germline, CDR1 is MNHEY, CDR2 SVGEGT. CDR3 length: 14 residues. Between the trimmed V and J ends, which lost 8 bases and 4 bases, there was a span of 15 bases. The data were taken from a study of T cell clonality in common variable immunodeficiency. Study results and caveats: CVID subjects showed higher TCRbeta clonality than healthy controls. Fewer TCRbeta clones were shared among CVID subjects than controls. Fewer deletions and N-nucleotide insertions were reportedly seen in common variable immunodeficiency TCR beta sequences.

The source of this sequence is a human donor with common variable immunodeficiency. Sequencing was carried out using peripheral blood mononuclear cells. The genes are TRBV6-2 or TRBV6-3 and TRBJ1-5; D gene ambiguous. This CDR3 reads CASGSLSQNQPQHF. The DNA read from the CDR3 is TGTGCCAGCGGCTCCTTGTCTCAAAATCAGCCC.